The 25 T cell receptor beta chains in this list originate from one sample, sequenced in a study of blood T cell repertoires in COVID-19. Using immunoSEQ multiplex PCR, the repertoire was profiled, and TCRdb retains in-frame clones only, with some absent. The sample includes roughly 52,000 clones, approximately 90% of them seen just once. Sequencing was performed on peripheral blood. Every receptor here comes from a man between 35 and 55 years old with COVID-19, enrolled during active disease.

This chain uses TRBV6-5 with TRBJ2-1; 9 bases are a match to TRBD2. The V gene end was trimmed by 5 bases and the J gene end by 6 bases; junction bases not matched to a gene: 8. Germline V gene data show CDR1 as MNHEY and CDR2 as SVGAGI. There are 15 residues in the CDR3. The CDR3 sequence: CASSKPSGAFNEQFF. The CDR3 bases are TGTGCCAGCAGTAAGCCTAGCGGGGCTTTCAATGAGCAGTTCTTC.

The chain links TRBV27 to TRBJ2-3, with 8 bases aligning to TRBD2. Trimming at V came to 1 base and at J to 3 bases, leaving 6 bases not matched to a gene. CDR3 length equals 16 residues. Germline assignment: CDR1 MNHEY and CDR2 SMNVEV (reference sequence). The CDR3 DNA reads TGTGCCAGCAGTTTATGGGTCGGGGGGGCGACAGATACGCAGTATTTT. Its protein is CASSLWVGGATDTQYF.

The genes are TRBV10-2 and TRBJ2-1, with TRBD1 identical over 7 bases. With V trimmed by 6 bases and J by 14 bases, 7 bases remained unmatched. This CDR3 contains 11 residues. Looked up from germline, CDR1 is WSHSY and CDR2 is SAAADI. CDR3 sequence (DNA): TGCGCCAGCAGACAAGGACAGGACGAGTTCTTC. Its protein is CASRQGQDEFF.

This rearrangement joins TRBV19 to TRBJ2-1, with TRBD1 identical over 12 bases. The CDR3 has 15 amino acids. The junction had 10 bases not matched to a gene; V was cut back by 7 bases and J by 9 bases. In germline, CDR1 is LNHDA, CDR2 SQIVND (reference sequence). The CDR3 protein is CASTPEGQGAIEQFF. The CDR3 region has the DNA TGTGCCAGTACCCCAGAGGGACAGGGGGCCATTGAGCAGTTCTTC. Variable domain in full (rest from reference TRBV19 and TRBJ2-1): DGGITQSPKYLFRKEGQNVTLSCEQNLNHDAMYWYRQDPGQGLRLIYYSQIVNDFQKGDIAEGYSVSREKKESFPLTVTSAQKNPTAFYLCASTPEGQGAIEQFFGPGTRLTVL.

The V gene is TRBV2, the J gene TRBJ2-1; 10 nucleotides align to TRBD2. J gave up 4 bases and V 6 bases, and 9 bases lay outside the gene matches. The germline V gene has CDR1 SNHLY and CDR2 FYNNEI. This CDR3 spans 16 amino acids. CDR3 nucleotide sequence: TGTGCCAGCAGGTTTAGCGGGGGGCTCTCTTACAATGAGCAGTTCTTC. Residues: CASRFSGGLSYNEQFF.

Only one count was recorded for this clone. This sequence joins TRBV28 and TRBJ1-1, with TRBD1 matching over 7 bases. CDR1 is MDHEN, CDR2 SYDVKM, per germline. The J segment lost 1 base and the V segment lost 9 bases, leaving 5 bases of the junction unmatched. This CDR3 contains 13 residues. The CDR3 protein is CASMGQPNTEAFF. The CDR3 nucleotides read TGTGCCAGTATGGGACAGCCGAACACTGAAGCTTTCTTT.

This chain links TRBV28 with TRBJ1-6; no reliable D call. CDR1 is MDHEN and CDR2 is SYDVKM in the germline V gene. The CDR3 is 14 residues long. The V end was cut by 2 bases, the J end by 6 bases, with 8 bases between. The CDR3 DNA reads TGTGCCAGCAGTTTAATTATCGGTAATTCACCCCTCCACTTT. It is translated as CASSLIIGNSPLHF.

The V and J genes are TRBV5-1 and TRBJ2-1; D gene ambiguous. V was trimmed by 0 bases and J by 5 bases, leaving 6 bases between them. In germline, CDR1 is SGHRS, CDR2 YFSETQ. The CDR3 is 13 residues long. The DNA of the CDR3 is TGCGCCAGCAGCTTGGGGCAGGACAATGAGCAGTTCTTC. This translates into CASSLGQDNEQFF.

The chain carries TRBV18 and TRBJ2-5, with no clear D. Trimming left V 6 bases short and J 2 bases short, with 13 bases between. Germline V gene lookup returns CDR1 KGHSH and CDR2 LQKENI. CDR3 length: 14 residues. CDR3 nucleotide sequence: TGTGCCAGCTCCCCCAAAGCGATACAAGAGACCCAGTACTTC. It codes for CASSPKAIQETQYF.

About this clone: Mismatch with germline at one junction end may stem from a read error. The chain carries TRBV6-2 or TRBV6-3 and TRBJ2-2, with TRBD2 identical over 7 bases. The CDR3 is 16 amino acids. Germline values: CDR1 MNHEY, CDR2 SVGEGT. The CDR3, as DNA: TGTGCCAGCAGTTCACTATCGAGCGGGAACTCCGGGGAGCTGTTTTTT. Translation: CASSSLSSGNSGELFF.

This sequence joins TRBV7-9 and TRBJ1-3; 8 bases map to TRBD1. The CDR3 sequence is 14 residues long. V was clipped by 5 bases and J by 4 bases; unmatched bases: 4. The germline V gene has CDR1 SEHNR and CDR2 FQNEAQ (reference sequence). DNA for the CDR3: TGTGCCAGCAGCCCAGGGACAGGAGGAAACACCATATATTTT. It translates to CASSPGTGGNTIYF.

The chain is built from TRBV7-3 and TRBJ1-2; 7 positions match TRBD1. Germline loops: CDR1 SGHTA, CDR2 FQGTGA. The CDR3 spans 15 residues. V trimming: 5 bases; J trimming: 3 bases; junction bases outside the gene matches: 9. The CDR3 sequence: CASSPTGEEDYGYTF. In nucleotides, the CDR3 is TGTGCCAGCAGCCCAACAGGGGAGGAAGACTATGGCTACACCTTC.

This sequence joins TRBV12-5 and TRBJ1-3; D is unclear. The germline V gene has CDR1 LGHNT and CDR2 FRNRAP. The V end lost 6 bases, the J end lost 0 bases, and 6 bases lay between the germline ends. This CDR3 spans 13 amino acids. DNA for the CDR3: TGTGCTAGTGGCAGATACTCTGGAAACACCATATATTTT. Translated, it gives CASGRYSGNTIYF.

The CDR3 here is CASSHEDGVTQYF. The CDR3 DNA reads TGTGCCAGCAGCCACGAGGATGGTGTGACCCAGTACTTC. The genes are TRBV3-1 (or the pseudogene TRBV3-2) and TRBJ2-5, with D unresolved. The CDR3 loop spans 13 amino acids. Germline CDR1 and CDR2: LGHDT and YNNKEL (reference sequence). Trimming took 3 bases from V and 7 from J, leaving 12 bases between them.

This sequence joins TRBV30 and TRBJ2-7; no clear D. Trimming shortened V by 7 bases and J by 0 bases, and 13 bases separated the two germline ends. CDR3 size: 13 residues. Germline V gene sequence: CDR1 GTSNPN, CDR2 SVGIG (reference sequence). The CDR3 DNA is TGTGCCTCCCCCCACCCAGACTCCTACGAGCAGTACTTC. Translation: CASPHPDSYEQYF.

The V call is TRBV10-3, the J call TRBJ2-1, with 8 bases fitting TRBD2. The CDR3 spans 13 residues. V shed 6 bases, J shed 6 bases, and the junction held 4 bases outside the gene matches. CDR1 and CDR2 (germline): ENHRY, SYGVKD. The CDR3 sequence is CAISGGASNEQFF. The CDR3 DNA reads TGTGCCATCAGCGGGGGGGCCTCCAATGAGCAGTTCTTC.

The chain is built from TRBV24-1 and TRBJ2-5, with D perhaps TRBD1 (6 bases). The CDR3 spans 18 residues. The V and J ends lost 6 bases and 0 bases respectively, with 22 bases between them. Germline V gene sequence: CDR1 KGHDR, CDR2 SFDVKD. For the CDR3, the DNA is TGTGCCACCAGTCAACAGGGTCCCTTAGTAGGGTACCAAGAGACCCAGTACTTC. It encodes CATSQQGPLVGYQETQYF.

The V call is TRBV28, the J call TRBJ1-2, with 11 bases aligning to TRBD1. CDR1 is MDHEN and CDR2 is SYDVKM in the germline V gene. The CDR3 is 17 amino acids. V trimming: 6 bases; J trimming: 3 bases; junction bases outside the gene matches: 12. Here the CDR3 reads CASSLGQGALAYYGYTF. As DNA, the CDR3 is TGTGCCAGCAGCCTCGGACAGGGGGCACTCGCCTACTATGGCTACACCTTC.

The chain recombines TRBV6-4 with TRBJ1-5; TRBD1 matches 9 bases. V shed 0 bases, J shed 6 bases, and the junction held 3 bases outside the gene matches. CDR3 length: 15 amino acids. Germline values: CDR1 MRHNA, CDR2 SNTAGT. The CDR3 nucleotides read TGTGCCAGCAGTGACTCGGACAGGGGAGGTCAGCCCCAGCATTTT. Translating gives CASSDSDRGGQPQHF.

CDR3 protein: CASSLSWQGASNEQFF. The CDR3 DNA is TGTGCCAGCAGTTTATCGTGGCAGGGGGCAAGCAATGAGCAGTTCTTC. V and J are TRBV27 and TRBJ2-1; 8 bases match TRBD1. With V trimmed by 0 bases and J by 6 bases, 7 bases remained unmatched. The germline V gene has CDR1 MNHEY and CDR2 SMNVEV (reference sequence). The CDR3 sequence is 16 residues long.

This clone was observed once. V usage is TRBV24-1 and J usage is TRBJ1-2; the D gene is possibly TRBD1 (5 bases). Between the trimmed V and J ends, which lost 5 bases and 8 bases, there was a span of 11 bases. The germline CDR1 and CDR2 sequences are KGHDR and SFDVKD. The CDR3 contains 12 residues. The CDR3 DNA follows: TGTGCCACCAGTGCCGGGGGAAGAGGCTACACCTTC. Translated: CATSAGGRGYTF.

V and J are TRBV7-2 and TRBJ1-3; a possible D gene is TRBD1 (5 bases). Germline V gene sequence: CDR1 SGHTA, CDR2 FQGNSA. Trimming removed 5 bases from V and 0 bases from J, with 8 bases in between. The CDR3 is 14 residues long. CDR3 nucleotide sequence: TGTGCCAGCAGCCAGGGTTCCTCTGGAAACACCATATATTTT. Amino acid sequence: CASSQGSSGNTIYF.

CDR3 sequence reads: CSVEDAAGPSGTEAFF. The CDR3 region has the DNA TGCAGCGTTGAAGATGCGGCGGGGCCCTCTGGGACTGAAGCTTTCTTT. This rearrangement joins TRBV29-1 to TRBJ1-1; D perhaps matches TRBD1 (5 bases). Trimming stripped 0 bases from V and 5 bases from J, with 19 bases between. Germline CDR1 reads SQVTM; CDR2 reads ANQGSEA. The CDR3 consists of 16 residues.

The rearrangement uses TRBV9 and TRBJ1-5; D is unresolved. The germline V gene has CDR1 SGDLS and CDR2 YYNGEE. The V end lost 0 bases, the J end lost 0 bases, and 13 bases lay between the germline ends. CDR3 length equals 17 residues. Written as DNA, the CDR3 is TGTGCCAGCAGCGTAGGGGAGAACCCGTATAGCAATCAGCCCCAGCATTTT. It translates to CASSVGENPYSNQPQHF. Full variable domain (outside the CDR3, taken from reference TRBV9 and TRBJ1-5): DSGVTQTPKHLITATGQRVTLRCSPRSGDLSVYWYQQSLDQGLQFLIQYYNGEERAKGNILERFSAQQFPDLHSELNLSSLELGDSALYFCASSVGENPYSNQPQHFGDGTRLSIL.

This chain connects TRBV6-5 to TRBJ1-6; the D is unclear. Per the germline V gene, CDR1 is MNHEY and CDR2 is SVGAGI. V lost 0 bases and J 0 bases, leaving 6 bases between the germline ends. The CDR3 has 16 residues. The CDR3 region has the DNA TGTGCCAGCAGTTACTCAGAGATCTCCTATAATTCACCCCTCCACTTT. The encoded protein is CASSYSEISYNSPLHF.